This TCR beta chain was retrieved from a study of PD-L1 blockade in urothelial cancer. Profiled with immunoSEQ multiplex PCR; TCRdb holds only in-frame clones, not every one. The data hold some 40,000 clones, with under 95% observed a single time. Sample time point: peripheral blood 6 weeks after treatment start. Between the trimmed V and J ends, which lost 4 bases and 4 bases, there was a span of 8 bases. CDR1 and CDR2 (germline): SQVTM, ANQGSEA. The CDR3 has 12 residues. The specimen comprised PBMCs, sampled around atezolizumab (anti-PD-L1) treatment. The TCR sequence derives from a man aged 65 to 79 with urothelial cancer. V usage is TRBV29-1 and J usage is TRBJ2-1; no firm D call. In DNA form, the CDR3 reads TGCAGCGTTGGAGCCCTGTACAATGAGCAGTTCTTC. Amino acids: CSVGALYNEQFF.